This T cell receptor beta chain appears in the sequencing data of a study of blood T cells in healthy people across ages. Overall study findings and caveats: Expanded clonotype shifts may have been confounded, as the donors had an unknown CMV status. A greater number of naive CD4+ cells and higher diversity distinguished long-lived donors from aged donors. Estimates drawn from one million T cells were deemed to understate diversity.

This clonotype was counted a single time. The antigen is unknown. With V trimmed by 10 bases and J by 11 bases, 7 bases remained unmatched. The CDR3 consists of 10 residues. Germline V CDR1 and CDR2: SEHNR, FQNEAQ (reference sequence). Through a sample-barcoded 5' primer and a J-beta primer mix, a second PCR was run for roughly 6 to 11 cycles. TCRdb re-derived calls from the 5' RACE reads in MiXCR, one entry per CDR3 protein. The table shows about 780,000 distinct CDR3 sequences, with about 46% occurring only once. Sequencing was done on a sample of blood. The receptor was derived from a man older than 75 in good health. This rearrangement joins TRBV7-9 to TRBJ1-1, with 7 bases identical to TRBD1. Here the CDR3 DNA reads TGTGCCACAGAAGGACAGGCGGCTTTCTTT. Translation: CATEGQAAFF.